Listed below are T cell receptor beta chains from one sample, sequenced in a study of blood T cell repertoires in COVID-19. Measured with immunoSEQ multiplex PCR; TCRdb has only the in-frame clones, and not every one. The sample has 200,000 to 250,000 clones, 80% to 90% seen once. Sequenced sample: PBMCs or T cells enriched from blood (not recorded which). These receptor sequences come from a young woman in a cohort exposed to, infected with or recovered from COVID-19 (not recorded which). Each CDR3 is given with its conserved first and last residue. The order of the fields is D gene, V gene, clone size, J gene, CDR3 protein, CDR3 DNA. A D gene is named only where the DNA matches it firmly. Not every row has a clone size; where given, it reads once, few, many or a size class.

TRBD1	TRBV19	NA	TRBJ1-5	CASSTQGARDQPQHF	TGTGCCAGTAGTACTCAGGGGGCGCGAGATCAGCCCCAGCATTTT
NA	TRBV15	NA	TRBJ2-7	CATSPRDRVYEQYF	TGTGCCACCAGCCCCAGGGATAGGGTTTACGAGCAGTACTTC
NA	TRBV28	few	TRBJ2-7	CASSPLPRGRDSEQYF	TGTGCCAGCAGTCCCCTCCCCAGGGGAAGGGATAGCGAGCAGTACTTC
NA	TRBV29-1	NA	TRBJ2-7	CSVGSGTYEQYF	TGCAGCGTTGGATCGGGAACCTACGAGCAGTACTTC
TRBD1	TRBV27	NA	TRBJ1-2	CASSSNRGRGYTF	TGTGCCAGCAGTTCAAACAGGGGGCGAGGCTACACCTTC
TRBD1	TRBV19	NA	TRBJ2-7	CASSAGQGTYEQYF	TGTGCCAGTAGTGCCGGACAGGGGACCTACGAGCAGTACTTC
NA	TRBV2	few	TRBJ1-5	CASRGTYSNQPQHF	TGTGCCAGCAGGGGGACTTATAGCAATCAGCCCCAGCATTTT
NA	TRBV6-1	NA	TRBJ1-2	CASSEVGANYGYTF	TGTGCCAGCAGTGAAGTGGGCGCTAACTATGGCTACACCTTC
NA	TRBV2	NA	TRBJ1-5	CASRMQGMASNQPQHF	TGTGCCAGCAGGATGCAGGGGATGGCGAGCAATCAGCCCCAGCATTTT
NA	TRBV27	NA	TRBJ2-3	CASSSSTGSTDTQYF	NA
TRBD1	TRBV6-5	NA	TRBJ2-1	CASSYGQGRYNEQFF	TGTGCCAGCAGTTATGGACAGGGGAGATACAATGAGCAGTTCTTC
TRBD2	TRBV9	NA	TRBJ2-2	CASSVASPAGYTGELFF	TGTGCCAGCAGCGTAGCTAGTCCAGCGGGGTACACCGGGGAGCTGTTTTTT
NA	TRBV5-8	NA	TRBJ1-6	CASSMHGAYNSPLHF	TGTGCCAGCAGCATGCACGGGGCCTATAATTCACCCCTCCACTTT
NA	TRBV5-6	NA	TRBJ2-7	CASSGPSSYEQYF	TGTGCCAGTAGTGGGCCTAGCTCCTACGAACAGTACTTC
TRBD1	TRBV11-3	NA	TRBJ1-2	CASSPDGQGLGGYTF	TGTGCCAGCAGTCCCGACGGACAGGGTTTGGGTGGCTACACCTTC
TRBD2	TRBV7-3	few	TRBJ2-1	CASSPGTSGASSYNEQFF	TGTGCCAGCAGCCCAGGGACTAGCGGAGCGAGCTCCTACAATGAGCAGTTCTTC
TRBD2	TRBV27	NA	TRBJ2-5	CASIARTSGSETQYF	TGTGCCAGCATAGCCCGGACTAGCGGGAGCGAGACCCAGTACTTC
TRBD1	TRBV9	NA	TRBJ1-4	CASSDGTAPVNEKLFF	TGTGCCAGCAGCGACGGGACAGCGCCTGTTAATGAAAAACTGTTTTTT
TRBD2	TRBV5-1	once	TRBJ2-1	CASSYSGGSYNEQFF	TGCGCCAGCAGCTATAGCGGGGGGTCCTACAATGAGCAGTTCTTC
TRBD1	TRBV19	once	TRBJ2-5	CASRGQGQETQYF	TGTGCCAGTAGGGGACAGGGTCAAGAGACCCAGTACTTC
NA	TRBV11-3	NA	TRBJ2-3	CASSRGPDTQYF	TGTGCCAGCAGTCGAGGTCCGGATACGCAGTATTTT
TRBD1	TRBV6-1	NA	TRBJ2-7	CASSELGQGVYEQYF	TGTGCCAGCAGTGAGCTGGGACAGGGCGTCTACGAGCAGTACTTC
NA	TRBV28	NA	TRBJ1-4	CASSSPSAGSYKLFF	TGTGCCAGCAGTTCCCCCAGCGCGGGTAGCTATAAACTGTTTTTT
TRBD1	TRBV6-5	NA	TRBJ1-1	CASSYRTGEEAFF	TGTGCCAGCAGTTACCGGACAGGGGAGGAAGCTTTCTTT
NA	TRBV5-1	NA	TRBJ1-6	CASSLGDQGSPLHF	TGCGCCAGCAGCTTGGGGGATCAGGGTTCACCCCTCCACTTT
NA	TRBV27	few	TRBJ2-7	CASSLSPGGAQYF	TGTGCCAGCAGTTTATCCCCGGGGGGCGCGCAGTACTTC
TRBD2	TRBV19	NA	TRBJ2-3	CASSRGRATSGDITDTQYF	TGTGCCAGTAGTAGGGGGCGGGCGACTAGCGGGGATATCACAGATACGCAGTATTTT
NA	TRBV14	once	TRBJ2-4	CASSQGTGSSRNIQYF	TGTGCCAGCAGCCAGGGGACTGGCAGTTCTAGAAACATTCAGTACTTC
TRBD1	TRBV5-1	NA	TRBJ2-3	CASSLDRGTDTQYF	TGCGCCAGCAGCTTGGACAGGGGTACAGATACGCAGTATTTT
TRBD2	TRBV4-1	NA	TRBJ2-1	CASSPGGADNEQFF	TGCGCCAGCAGCCCGGGGGGGGCAGACAATGAGCAGTTCTTC
TRBD1	TRBV5-6	NA	TRBJ2-1	CASSLEPGQGAYNEQFF	TGTGCCAGCAGCTTAGAACCGGGACAGGGGGCCTACAATGAGCAGTTCTTC
NA	TRBV28	NA	TRBJ1-2	CASSFSRGYTF	TGTGCCAGCAGTTTTTCTAGGGGCTACACCTTC
TRBD1	TRBV5-8	NA	TRBJ2-3	CASSLVQGAKDTQYF	TGTGCCAGCAGCTTGGTCCAGGGGGCAAAAGATACGCAGTATTTT
NA	TRBV5-1	NA	TRBJ2-5	CASSLGLQETQYF	TGCGCCAGCAGCTTGGGTCTGCAAGAGACCCAGTACTTC
NA	TRBV5-4	once	TRBJ1-1	CASSLVEDTEAFF	TGTGCCAGCAGCTTGGTGGAGGACACTGAAGCTTTCTTT
NA	TRBV14	NA	TRBJ2-7	CASSQDPGPAYEQYF	TGTGCCAGCAGCCAAGATCCAGGGCCGGCCTACGAGCAGTACTTC
NA	TRBV4-1	NA	TRBJ1-2	CASSPREGTTNYGYTF	TGCGCCAGCAGCCCCCGCGAGGGTACTACTAACTATGGCTACACCTTC
NA	TRBV28	NA	TRBJ1-2	CASSLGSINYGYTF	TGTGCCAGCAGTTTGGGCTCTATTAACTATGGCTACACCTTC
TRBD1	TRBV11-3	NA	TRBJ2-7	CASSLALAGGGYEQYF	TGTGCCAGCAGCTTAGCCCTGGCAGGGGGCGGTTACGAGCAGTACTTC
NA	TRBV11-3	NA	TRBJ1-6	CASSPQGLSYNSPLHF	TGTGCCAGCAGCCCACAGGGTTTATCCTATAATTCACCCCTCCACTTT
TRBD2	TRBV3-1/TRBV3-2	NA	TRBJ2-1	CASSQDGLAGVNEQFF	TGTGCCAGCAGCCAAGATGGGCTAGCGGGAGTTAATGAGCAGTTCTTC
NA	TRBV19	NA	TRBJ2-2	CASSRTHDTGELFF	TGTGCCAGTAGCCGGACTCACGACACCGGGGAGCTGTTTTTT
NA	TRBV12-3/TRBV12-4	NA	TRBJ1-1	CASTLNGGSEAFF	TGTGCCAGCACCTTAAACGGCGGTTCTGAAGCTTTCTTT
NA	TRBV27	NA	TRBJ1-2	CASSPLSGGNYGYTF	TGTGCCAGCAGTCCGCTGAGCGGGGGAAACTATGGCTACACCTTC
NA	TRBV18	NA	TRBJ1-5	CASSPGGGSNQPQHF	TGTGCCAGCTCACCAGGGGGAGGGAGCAATCAGCCCCAGCATTTT
TRBD1	TRBV13	NA	TRBJ1-5	CASSQGGVNQPQHF	TGTGCCAGCAGCCAGGGGGGCGTCAATCAGCCCCAGCATTTT
NA	TRBV7-9	NA	TRBJ1-2	CASSLAQNYGYTF	TGTGCCAGCAGCTTAGCCCAGAACTATGGCTACACCTTC
TRBD2	TRBV19	once	TRBJ2-3	CASSIGGNGLAGQDHTQYF	TGTGCCAGTAGTATAGGGGGGAATGGACTAGCGGGGCAGGACCATACGCAGTATTTT
TRBD2	TRBV5-1	NA	TRBJ2-1	CASSLIAGNNEQFF	TGCGCCAGCAGCTTGATAGCGGGCAACAATGAGCAGTTCTTC
NA	TRBV7-9	NA	TRBJ1-3	CASSKGDGGLFGNTIYF	TGTGCCAGCAGCAAGGGTGACGGGGGGCTGTTTGGAAACACCATATATTTT
NA	TRBV2	NA	TRBJ1-2	CASSNTGNYGYTF	TGTGCCAGCAGTAATACAGGGAACTATGGCTACACCTTC
TRBD2	TRBV12-5	NA	TRBJ2-1	CASGFRTSGKMSYNEQFF	TGTGCTAGTGGTTTCAGGACTAGCGGGAAAATGTCCTACAATGAGCAGTTCTTC
NA	TRBV7-3	NA	TRBJ2-2	CASSLNPPGSHTGELFF	TGTGCCAGCAGCTTAAATCCGCCCGGGAGCCACACCGGGGAGCTGTTTTTT